Shown below are 13 T cell receptor beta chains from a single sample sequenced in a study of T cell changes during pregnancy in multiple sclerosis. Clones were sequenced by immunoSEQ multiplex PCR, and TCRdb holds only the in-frame ones, with some missing. This table holds around 50,000 clones, approximately 87% found once. The sample was peripheral blood from another person, used as feeder cells. Every receptor here comes from a human donor whose cells served as feeder cells for cultures in a pregnancy study.

The chain employs TRBV11-2 and TRBJ1-4; a weak D match, TRBD1 (5 bases). The germline V gene encodes CDR1 SGHAT and CDR2 FQNNGV. The CDR3 totals 14 residues. The germline V and J ends were trimmed by 3 bases and 7 bases, with 12 bases remaining between them. This chain's CDR3 is CASSLTVTGEKLFF. Here the CDR3 DNA reads TGTGCCAGCAGCTTGACAGTCACGGGTGAAAAACTGTTTTTT.

V gene TRBV5-1 combines with J gene TRBJ1-1, with 7 nucleotides matching TRBD1. Germline values: CDR1 SGHRS, CDR2 YFSETQ. The CDR3 covers 14 residues. V was pared by 4 bases and J by 2 bases, with 5 bases of the junction left unmatched. The CDR3 nucleotides read TGCGCCAGCAGCCTAAGACAGGGTAACACTGAAGCTTTCTTT. It codes for CASSLRQGNTEAFF.

The chain has TRBV5-1 and TRBJ2-7, with 9 positions matching TRBD2. CDR1 and CDR2 (germline): SGHRS, YFSETQ. The CDR3 is made up of 15 amino acids. V lost 2 bases to trimming and J lost 9 bases; unmatched junction nucleotides: 12. The CDR3 DNA reads as TGCGCCAGCAGCTTCGCTGCGGGAGGGCCTGGGGGGCAGTACTTC. Its protein is CASSFAAGGPGGQYF.

The CDR3 is CASSLKGNTEAFF. DNA for the CDR3: TGTGCCAGTAGCCTTAAGGGCAACACTGAAGCTTTCTTT. The chain links TRBV19 to TRBJ1-1; D not resolved. The ends were cut back, 6 bases at V and 2 bases at J, with 10 bases in the middle. The length of the CDR3 is 13 residues. Germline CDR1 LNHDA, CDR2 SQIVND (reference sequence).

The CDR3, as DNA: TGTGCCAGCAGCCCTACTCCCCGGGACTCAAACTATGGCTACACCTTC. Protein sequence: CASSPTPRDSNYGYTF. The gene calls are TRBV7-2 and TRBJ1-2; TRBD1 might be the D (5 bases). The CDR3 consists of 16 residues. The germline CDR1 and CDR2 sequences are SGHTA and FQGNSA. Trimming shortened V by 5 bases and J by 2 bases, and 18 bases separated the two germline ends.

There are a few counts of this clone. The chain has TRBV19 and TRBJ2-1, with D tentatively TRBD1 (6 bases). The V and J ends lost 4 bases and 2 bases respectively, with 9 bases between them. The CDR3 sequence is 14 residues long. Germline V CDR1 and CDR2: LNHDA, SQIVND (reference sequence). The CDR3, as DNA: TGTGCCAGTAGTACCAGGGGACCCTACAATGAGCAGTTCTTC. Amino acid sequence: CASSTRGPYNEQFF. The full variable domain, in which reference TRBV19 and TRBJ2-1 provide the parts outside the CDR3, is DGGITQSPKYLFRKEGQNVTLSCEQNLNHDAMYWYRQDPGQGLRLIYYSQIVNDFQKGDIAEGYSVSREKKESFPLTVTSAQKNPTAFYLCASSTRGPYNEQFFGPGTRLTVL.

The chain recombines TRBV11-2 with TRBJ2-7; D is undetermined. V gave up 4 bases and J gave up 0 bases, with 16 bases separating them. From germline, CDR1 is SGHAT and CDR2 FQNNGV. CDR3 length: 16 residues. The chain's CDR3 is CASSSGRLRSSYEQYF. CDR3 sequence (DNA): TGTGCCAGCAGCTCCGGTCGACTCCGGAGCTCCTACGAGCAGTACTTC.

The gene calls are TRBV27 and TRBJ1-2, with a weak D call TRBD1 (5 bases). CDR3 length equals 17 residues. Germline lookup yields CDR1 MNHEY and CDR2 SMNVEV (reference sequence). Trimming shortened V by 0 bases and J by 4 bases, and 18 bases separated the two germline ends. CDR3 region: CASSLSRSGRLTYGYTF. CDR3 coding DNA: TGTGCCAGCAGTTTATCGAGATCGGGGCGGCTAACCTATGGCTACACCTTC.

This sequence joins TRBV4-2 and TRBJ2-1, with a tentative D call TRBD2 (5 bases). V lost 0 bases to trimming and J lost 6 bases, with 18 bases between them. Per the germline V gene, CDR1 is LGHNA and CDR2 is YNFKEQ. The CDR3 is made up of 17 amino acids. The DNA for the CDR3 is TGTGCCAGCAGCCAAGATACCGGTGGACTTGAGTCCAATGAGCAGTTCTTC. It translates to CASSQDTGGLESNEQFF.

As for this clone: The sample carries other DNA sequences with the same CDR3. The chain links TRBV7-9 to TRBJ1-1; possible D gene TRBD1, 6 bases. Germline values: CDR1 SEHNR, CDR2 FQNEAQ (reference sequence). Trimming shortened V by 5 bases and J by 1 base, and 8 bases separated the two germline ends. The length of the CDR3 is 13 residues. The CDR3 nucleotides read TGTGCCAGCAGCCTGACAGGGAACACTGAAGCTTTCTTT. Translating gives CASSLTGNTEAFF.

Concerning this clone itself: Other DNA sequences from this sample encode an identical CDR3 as well. The chain is built from TRBV11-3 and TRBJ2-1; 13 nucleotides align to TRBD2. The germline gives CDR1 SGHNT, CDR2 YENEEA. The CDR3 is 17 residues long. The trim removed 3 bases at V and 4 bases at J, leaving 6 bases unmatched. The chain's CDR3 is CASSFSGTSGVYNEQFF. CDR3 nucleotide sequence: TGTGCCAGCAGCTTCAGCGGGACTAGCGGGGTGTACAATGAGCAGTTCTTC.

The chain couples TRBV27 to TRBJ2-3; 14 nucleotides align to TRBD2. Germline V gene sequence: CDR1 MNHEY, CDR2 SMNVEV (reference sequence). The CDR3 runs 16 residues. The J segment lost 3 bases and the V segment lost 3 bases, leaving 2 bases of the junction unmatched. The CDR3, as DNA: TGTGCCAGCAGTTTTGGGACTAGCGGGAGTACAGATACGCAGTATTTT. Protein product: CASSFGTSGSTDTQYF.

The chain uses TRBV5-1 and TRBJ2-7; D might be TRBD1 or TRBD2, each matching 5 bases. The CDR3 is made up of 14 amino acids. Trimming pared 2 bases from V and 7 bases from J, leaving 16 bases between. Germline V gene lookup returns CDR1 SGHRS and CDR2 YFSETQ. The CDR3 here is CASSFASRDGEQYF. CDR3 bases: TGCGCCAGCAGCTTTGCCAGCCGGGACGGTGAGCAGTACTTC.